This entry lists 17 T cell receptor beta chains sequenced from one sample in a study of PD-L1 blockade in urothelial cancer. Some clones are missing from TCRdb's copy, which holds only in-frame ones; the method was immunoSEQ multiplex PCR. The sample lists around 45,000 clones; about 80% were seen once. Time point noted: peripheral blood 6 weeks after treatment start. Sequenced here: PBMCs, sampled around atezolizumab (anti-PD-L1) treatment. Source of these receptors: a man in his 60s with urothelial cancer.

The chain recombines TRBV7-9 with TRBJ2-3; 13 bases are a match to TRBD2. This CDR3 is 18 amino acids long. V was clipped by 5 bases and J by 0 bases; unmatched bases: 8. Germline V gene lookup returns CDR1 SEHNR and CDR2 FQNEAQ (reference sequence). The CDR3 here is CASSPRLAGGTSTDTQYF. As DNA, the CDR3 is TGTGCCAGCAGCCCCCGACTAGCGGGGGGCACTAGCACAGATACGCAGTATTTT.

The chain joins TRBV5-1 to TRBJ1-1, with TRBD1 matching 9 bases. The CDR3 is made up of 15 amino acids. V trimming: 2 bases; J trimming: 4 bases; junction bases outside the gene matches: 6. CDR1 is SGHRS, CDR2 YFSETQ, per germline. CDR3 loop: CASSFTGGAGTEAFF. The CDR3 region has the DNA TGCGCCAGCAGCTTTACAGGGGGCGCGGGCACTGAAGCTTTCTTT.

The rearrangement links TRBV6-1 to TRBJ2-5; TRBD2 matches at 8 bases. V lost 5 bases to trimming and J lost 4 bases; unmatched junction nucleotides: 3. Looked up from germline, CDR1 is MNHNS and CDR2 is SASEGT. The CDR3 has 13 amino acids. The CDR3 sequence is CASSPGLGETQYF. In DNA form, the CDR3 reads TGTGCCAGCAGTCCGGGACTAGGAGAGACCCAGTACTTC.

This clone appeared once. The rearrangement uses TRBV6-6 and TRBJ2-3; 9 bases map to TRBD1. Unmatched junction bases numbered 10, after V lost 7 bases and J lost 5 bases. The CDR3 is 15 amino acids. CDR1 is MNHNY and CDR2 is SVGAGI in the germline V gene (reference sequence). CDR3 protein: CASTPTGTGIDTQYF. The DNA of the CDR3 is TGTGCCAGCACCCCGACCGGGACAGGGATAGATACGCAGTATTTT.

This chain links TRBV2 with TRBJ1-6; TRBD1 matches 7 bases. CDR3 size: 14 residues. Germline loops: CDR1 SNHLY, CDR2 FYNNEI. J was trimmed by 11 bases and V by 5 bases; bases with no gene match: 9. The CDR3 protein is CASSTTGQETPLHF. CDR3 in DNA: TGTGCCAGCAGTACCACCGGACAGGAGACACCCCTCCACTTT.

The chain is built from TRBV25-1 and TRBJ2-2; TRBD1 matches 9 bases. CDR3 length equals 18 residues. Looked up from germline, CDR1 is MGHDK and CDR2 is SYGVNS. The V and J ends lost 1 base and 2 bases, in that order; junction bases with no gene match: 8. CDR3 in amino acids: CASSESLGTGSNTGELFF. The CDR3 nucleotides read TGTGCCAGCAGTGAATCCCTGGGGACAGGGAGTAACACCGGGGAGCTGTTTTTT.

CDR3 sequence: CASSSPGLNTEAFF. CDR3 nucleotides: TGTGCCAGCAGTTCCCCGGGTCTGAACACTGAAGCTTTCTTT. The V call is TRBV28, the J call TRBJ1-1; D gene uncertain. CDR1 MDHEN and CDR2 SYDVKM come from the germline V gene. The CDR3 is made up of 14 amino acids. The V gene lost 4 bases and the J gene lost 0 bases, with 9 bases spanning the gap.

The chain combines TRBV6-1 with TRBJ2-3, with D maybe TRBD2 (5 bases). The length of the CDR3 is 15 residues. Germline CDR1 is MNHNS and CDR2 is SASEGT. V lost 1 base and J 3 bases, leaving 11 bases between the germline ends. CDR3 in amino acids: CASSEDLARTDTQYF. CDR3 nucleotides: TGTGCCAGCAGTGAAGATCTAGCTAGGACAGATACGCAGTATTTT.

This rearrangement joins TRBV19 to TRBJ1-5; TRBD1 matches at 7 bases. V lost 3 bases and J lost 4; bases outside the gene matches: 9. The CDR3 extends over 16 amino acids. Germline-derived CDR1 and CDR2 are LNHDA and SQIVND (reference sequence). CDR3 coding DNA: TGTGCCAGTAGTATGGGACAGCTCAGCCCGAATCAGCCCCAGCATTTT. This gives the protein CASSMGQLSPNQPQHF.

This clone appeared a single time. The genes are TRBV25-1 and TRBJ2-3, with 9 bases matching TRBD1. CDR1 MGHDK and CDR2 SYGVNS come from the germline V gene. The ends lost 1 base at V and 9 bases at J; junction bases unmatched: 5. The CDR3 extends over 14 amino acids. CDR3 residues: CASSESGGQGTQYF. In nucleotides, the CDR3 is TGTGCCAGCAGTGAATCTGGCGGACAGGGGACGCAGTATTTT. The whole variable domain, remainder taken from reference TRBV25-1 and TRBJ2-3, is EADIYQTPRYLVIGTGKKITLECSQTMGHDKMYWYQQDPGMELHLIHYSYGVNSTEKGDLSSESTVSRIRTEHFPLTLESARPSHTSQYLCASSESGGQGTQYFGPGTRLTVL.

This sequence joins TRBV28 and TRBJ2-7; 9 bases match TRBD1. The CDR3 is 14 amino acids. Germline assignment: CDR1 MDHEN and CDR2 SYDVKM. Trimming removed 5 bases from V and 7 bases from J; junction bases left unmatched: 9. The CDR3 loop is CASSPPGQGWEQYF. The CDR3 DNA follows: TGTGCCAGCAGTCCACCGGGACAGGGTTGGGAGCAGTACTTC.

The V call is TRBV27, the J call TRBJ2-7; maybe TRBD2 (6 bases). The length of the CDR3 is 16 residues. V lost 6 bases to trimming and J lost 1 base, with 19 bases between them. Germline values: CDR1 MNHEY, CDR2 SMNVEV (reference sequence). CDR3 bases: TGTGCCAGCAGCCCCCGGAGGGAAACTTCATCCTACGAGCAGTACTTC. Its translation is CASSPRRETSSYEQYF.

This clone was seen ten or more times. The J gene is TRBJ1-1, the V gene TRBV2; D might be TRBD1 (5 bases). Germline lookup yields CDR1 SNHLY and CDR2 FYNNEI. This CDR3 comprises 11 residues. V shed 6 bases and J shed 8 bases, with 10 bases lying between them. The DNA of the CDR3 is TGTGCCAGCAGGTCAGGGTCCGAAGCTTTCTTT. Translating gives CASRSGSEAFF.

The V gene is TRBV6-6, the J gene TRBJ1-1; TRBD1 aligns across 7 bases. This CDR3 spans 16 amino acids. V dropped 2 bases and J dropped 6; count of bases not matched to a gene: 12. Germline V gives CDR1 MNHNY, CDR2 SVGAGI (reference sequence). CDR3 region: CASSYVSGGIGPEAFF. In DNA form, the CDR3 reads TGTGCCAGCAGTTACGTCTCAGGGGGTATTGGTCCTGAAGCTTTCTTT.

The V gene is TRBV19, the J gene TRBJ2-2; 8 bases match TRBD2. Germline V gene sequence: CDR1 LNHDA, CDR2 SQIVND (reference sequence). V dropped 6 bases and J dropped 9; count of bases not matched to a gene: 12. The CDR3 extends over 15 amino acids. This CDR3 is CASRDGLAGPRELFF. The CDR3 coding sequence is TGTGCCAGTAGGGATGGACTAGCTGGTCCCCGGGAGCTGTTTTTT.

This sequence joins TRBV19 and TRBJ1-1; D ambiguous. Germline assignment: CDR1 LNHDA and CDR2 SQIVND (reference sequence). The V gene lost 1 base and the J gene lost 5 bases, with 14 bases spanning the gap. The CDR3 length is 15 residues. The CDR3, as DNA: TGTGCCAGTAGTATAGGAACACGGAGCCGGACTGAAGCTTTCTTT. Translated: CASSIGTRSRTEAFF.

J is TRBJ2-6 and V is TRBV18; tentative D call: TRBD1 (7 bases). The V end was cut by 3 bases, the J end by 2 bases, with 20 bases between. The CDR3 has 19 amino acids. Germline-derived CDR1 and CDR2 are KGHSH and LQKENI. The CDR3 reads CASSPVEGRGRTGANVLTF. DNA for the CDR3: TGTGCCAGCTCACCCGTGGAGGGCAGGGGGAGAACTGGGGCCAACGTCCTGACTTTC.